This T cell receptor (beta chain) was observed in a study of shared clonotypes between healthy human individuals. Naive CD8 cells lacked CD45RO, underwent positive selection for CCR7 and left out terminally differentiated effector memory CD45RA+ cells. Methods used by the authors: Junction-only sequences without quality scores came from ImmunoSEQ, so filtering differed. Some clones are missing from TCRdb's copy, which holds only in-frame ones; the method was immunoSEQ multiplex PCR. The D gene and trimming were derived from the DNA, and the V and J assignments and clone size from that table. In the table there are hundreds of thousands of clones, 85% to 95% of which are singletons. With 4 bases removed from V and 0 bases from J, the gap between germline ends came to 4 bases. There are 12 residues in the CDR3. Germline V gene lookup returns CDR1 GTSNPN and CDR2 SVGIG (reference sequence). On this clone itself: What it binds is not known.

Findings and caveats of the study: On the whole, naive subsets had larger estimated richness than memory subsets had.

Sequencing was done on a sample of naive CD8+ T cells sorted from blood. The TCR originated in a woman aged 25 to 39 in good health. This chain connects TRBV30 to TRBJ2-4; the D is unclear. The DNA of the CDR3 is TGTGCCTGGACAGCAGCCAAAAACATTCAGTACTTC. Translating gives CAWTAAKNIQYF.